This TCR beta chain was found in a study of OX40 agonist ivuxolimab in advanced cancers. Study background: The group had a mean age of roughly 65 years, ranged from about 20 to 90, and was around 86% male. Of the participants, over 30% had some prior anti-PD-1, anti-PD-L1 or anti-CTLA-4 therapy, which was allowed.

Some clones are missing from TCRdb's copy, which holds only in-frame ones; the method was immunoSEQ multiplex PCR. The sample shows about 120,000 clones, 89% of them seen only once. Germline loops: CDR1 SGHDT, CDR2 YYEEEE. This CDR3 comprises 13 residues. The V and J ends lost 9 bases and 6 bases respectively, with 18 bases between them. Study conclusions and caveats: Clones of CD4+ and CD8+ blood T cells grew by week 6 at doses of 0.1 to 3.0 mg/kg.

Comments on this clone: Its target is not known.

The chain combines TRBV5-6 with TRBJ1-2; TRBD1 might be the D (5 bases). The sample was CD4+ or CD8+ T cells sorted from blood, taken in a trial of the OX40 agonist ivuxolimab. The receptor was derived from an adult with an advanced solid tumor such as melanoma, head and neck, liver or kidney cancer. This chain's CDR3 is CATFTGTSDGYTF. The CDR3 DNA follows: TGTGCCACTTTCACCGGGACCTCGGATGGCTACACCTTC.